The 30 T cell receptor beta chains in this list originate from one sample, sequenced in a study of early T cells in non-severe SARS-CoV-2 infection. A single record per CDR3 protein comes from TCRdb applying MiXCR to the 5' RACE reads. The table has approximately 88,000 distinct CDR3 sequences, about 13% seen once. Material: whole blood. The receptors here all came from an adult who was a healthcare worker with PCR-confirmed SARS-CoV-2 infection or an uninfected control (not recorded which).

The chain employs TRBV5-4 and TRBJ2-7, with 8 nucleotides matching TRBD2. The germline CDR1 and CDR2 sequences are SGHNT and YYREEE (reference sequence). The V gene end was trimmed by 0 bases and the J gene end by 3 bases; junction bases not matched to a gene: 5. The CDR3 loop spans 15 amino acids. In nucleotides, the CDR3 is TGTGCCAGCAGCTTGGCCAAGCGGGGGAGCTACGAGCAGTACTTC. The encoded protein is CASSLAKRGSYEQYF.

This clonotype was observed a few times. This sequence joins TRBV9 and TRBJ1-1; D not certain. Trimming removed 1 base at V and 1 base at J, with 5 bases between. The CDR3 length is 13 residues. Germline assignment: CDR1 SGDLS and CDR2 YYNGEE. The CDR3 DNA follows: TGTGCCAGCAGCGTATGGGGGAACACTGAAGCTTTCTTT. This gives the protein CASSVWGNTEAFF.

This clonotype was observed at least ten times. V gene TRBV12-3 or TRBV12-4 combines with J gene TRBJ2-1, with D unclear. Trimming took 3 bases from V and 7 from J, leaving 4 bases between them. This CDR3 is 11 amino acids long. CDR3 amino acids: CASSFGNEQFF. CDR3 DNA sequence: TGTGCCAGCAGTTTCGGTAATGAGCAGTTCTTC.

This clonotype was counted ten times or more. CDR3 residues: CASSSDKNTEAFF. CDR3 nucleotide sequence: TGTGCCAGCAGTTCGGATAAGAACACTGAAGCTTTCTTT. The chain has TRBV6-6 and TRBJ1-1; unclear D gene. Trimming took off 4 bases at V and 1 base at J, with 7 bases between the two ends. This CDR3 contains 13 residues. CDR1 is MNHNY and CDR2 is SVGAGI in the germline V gene (reference sequence).

The CDR3 loop is CASSLSGGYNEQFF. Written as DNA, the CDR3 is TGTGCCAGCAGCTTGTCCGGGGGTTACAATGAGCAGTTCTTC. The chain joins TRBV5-6 to TRBJ2-1, with a weak D call TRBD2 (6 bases). Germline values: CDR1 SGHDT, CDR2 YYEEEE. Deletions cut 1 base from V and 4 bases from J, with 9 bases between. This CDR3 has 14 residues.

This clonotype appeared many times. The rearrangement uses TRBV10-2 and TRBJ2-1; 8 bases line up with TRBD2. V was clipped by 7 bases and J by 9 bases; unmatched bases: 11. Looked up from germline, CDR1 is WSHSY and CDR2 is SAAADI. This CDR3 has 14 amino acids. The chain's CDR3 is CASKTGTSGVEQFF. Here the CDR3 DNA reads TGCGCCAGCAAAACGGGGACTAGTGGGGTTGAGCAGTTCTTC.

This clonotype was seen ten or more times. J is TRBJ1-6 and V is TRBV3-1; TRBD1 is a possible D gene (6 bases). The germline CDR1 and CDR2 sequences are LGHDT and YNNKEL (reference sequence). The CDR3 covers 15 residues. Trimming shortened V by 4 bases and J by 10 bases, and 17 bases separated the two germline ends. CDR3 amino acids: CASSRDRTPQSPLHF. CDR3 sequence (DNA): TGTGCCAGCAGCCGAGACAGGACCCCCCAATCACCCCTCCACTTT.

CDR3 region: CSAPQQVLNTEAFF. In DNA form, the CDR3 reads TGCAGTGCCCCCCAACAAGTACTAAACACTGAAGCTTTCTTT. The genes are TRBV20-1 and TRBJ1-1; D not certain. Germline values: CDR1 DFQATT, CDR2 SNEGSKA (reference sequence). The CDR3 runs 14 residues. Trimming left V 6 bases short and J 2 bases short, with 16 bases between.

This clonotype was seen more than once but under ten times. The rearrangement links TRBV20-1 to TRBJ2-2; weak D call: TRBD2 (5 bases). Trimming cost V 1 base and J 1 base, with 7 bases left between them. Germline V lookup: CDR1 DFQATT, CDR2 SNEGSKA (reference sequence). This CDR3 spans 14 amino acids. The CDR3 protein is CSARGAVNTGELFF. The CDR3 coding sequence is TGCAGTGCTAGAGGAGCGGTGAACACCGGGGAGCTGTTTTTT.

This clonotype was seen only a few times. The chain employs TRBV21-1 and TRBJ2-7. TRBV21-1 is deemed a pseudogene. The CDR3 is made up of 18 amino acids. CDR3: CASSKEARQENTSYEQYF. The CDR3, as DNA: TGTGCCAGCAGCAAAGAGGCCAGGCAGGAAAATACGTCCTACGAGCAGTACTTC.

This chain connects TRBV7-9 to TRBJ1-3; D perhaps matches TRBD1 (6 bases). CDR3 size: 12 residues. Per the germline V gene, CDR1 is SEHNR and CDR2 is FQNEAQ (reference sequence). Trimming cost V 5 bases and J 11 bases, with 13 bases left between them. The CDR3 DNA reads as TGTGCCAGCAGCCCCGGACAGACTTCCATATATTTT. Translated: CASSPGQTSIYF.

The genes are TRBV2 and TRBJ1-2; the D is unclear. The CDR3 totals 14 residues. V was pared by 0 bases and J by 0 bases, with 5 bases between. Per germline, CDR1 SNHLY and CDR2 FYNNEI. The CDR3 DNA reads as TGTGCCAGCAGTGAAGCGGTTGCTAACTATGGCTACACCTTC. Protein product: CASSEAVANYGYTF.

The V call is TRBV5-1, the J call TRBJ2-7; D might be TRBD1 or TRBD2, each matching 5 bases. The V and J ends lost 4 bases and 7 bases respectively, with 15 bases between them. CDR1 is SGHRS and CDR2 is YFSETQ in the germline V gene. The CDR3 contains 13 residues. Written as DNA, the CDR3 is TGCGCCAGCAGCCCCGGGGACCGAGAGGAGCAGTACTTC. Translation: CASSPGDREEQYF.

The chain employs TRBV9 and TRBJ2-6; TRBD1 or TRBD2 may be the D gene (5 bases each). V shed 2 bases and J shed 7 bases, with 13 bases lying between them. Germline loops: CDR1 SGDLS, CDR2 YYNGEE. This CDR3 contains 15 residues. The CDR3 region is CASSVERGRANVLTF. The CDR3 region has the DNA TGTGCCAGCAGCGTCGAACGGGGCAGAGCCAACGTCCTGACTTTC.

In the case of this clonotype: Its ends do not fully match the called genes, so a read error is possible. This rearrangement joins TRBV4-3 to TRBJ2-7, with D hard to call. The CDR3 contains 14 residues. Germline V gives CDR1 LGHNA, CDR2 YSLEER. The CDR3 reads CANSEALAGYEQYF. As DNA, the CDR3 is TGCGCCAACAGCGAAGCCCTCGCCGGTTACGAGCAGTACTTC.

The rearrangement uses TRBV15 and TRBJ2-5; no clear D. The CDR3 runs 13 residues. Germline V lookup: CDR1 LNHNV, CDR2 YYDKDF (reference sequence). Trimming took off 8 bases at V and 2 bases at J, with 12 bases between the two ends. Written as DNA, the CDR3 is TGTGCCACCCTTTCAACCTCACAAGAGACCCAGTACTTC. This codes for CATLSTSQETQYF.

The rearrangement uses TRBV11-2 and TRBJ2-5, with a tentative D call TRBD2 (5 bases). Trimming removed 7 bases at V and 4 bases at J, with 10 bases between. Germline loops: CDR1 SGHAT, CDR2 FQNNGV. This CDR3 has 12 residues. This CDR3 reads CASTQSGETQYF. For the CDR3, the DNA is TGTGCCAGCACCCAGAGCGGAGAGACCCAGTACTTC.

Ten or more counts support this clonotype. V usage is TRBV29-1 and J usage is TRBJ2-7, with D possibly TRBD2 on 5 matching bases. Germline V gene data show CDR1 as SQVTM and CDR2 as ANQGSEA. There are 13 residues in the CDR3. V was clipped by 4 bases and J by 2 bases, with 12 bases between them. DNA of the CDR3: TGCAGCGTTGGCGGGTGGACGGCCTACGAGCAGTACTTC. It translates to CSVGGWTAYEQYF.

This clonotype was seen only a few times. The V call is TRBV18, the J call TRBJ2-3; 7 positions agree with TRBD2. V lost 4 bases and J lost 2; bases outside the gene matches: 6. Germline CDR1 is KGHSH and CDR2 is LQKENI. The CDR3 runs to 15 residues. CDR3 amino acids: CASSRERGPTDTQYF. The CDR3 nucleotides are TGTGCCAGCTCACGAGAGCGGGGCCCCACAGATACGCAGTATTTT.

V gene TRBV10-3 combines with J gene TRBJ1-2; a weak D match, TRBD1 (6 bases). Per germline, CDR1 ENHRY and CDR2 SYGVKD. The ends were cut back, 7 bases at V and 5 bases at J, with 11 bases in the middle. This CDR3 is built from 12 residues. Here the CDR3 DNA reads TGTGCCATCACAGGGGCAGGATATGGCTACACCTTC. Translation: CAITGAGYGYTF.

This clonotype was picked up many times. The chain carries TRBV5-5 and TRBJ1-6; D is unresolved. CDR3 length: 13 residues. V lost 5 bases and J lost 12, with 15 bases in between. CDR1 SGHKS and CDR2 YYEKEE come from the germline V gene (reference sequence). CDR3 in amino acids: CASSPVGILPLHF. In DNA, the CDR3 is TGTGCCAGCAGTCCCGTTGGCATTTTACCCCTCCACTTT.

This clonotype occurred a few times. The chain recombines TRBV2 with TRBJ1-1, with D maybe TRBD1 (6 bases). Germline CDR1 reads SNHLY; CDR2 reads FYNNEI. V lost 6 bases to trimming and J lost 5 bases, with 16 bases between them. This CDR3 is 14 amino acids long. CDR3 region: CASRGAGRGTEAFF. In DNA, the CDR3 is TGTGCCAGCAGGGGGGCAGGGAGAGGGACTGAAGCTTTCTTT.

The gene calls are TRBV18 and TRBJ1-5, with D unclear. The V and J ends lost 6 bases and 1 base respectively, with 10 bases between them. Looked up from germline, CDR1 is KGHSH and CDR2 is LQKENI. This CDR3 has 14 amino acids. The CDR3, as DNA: TGTGCCAGCTCGGATCGTGAGAGCAATCAGCCCCAGCATTTT. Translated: CASSDRESNQPQHF. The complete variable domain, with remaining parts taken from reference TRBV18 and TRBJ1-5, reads NAGVMQNPRHLVRRRGQEARLRCSPMKGHSHVYWYRQLPEEGLKFMVYLQKENIIDESGMPKERFSAEFPKEGPSILRIQQVVRGDSAAYFCASSDRESNQPQHFGDGTRLSIL.

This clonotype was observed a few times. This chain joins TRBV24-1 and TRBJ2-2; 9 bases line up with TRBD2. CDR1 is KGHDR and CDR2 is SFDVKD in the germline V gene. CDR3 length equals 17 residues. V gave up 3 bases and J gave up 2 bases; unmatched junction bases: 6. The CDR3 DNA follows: TGTGCCACCAGTGATCCGAGCGGGGGGCCTAACACCGGGGAGCTGTTTTTT. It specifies CATSDPSGGPNTGELFF.

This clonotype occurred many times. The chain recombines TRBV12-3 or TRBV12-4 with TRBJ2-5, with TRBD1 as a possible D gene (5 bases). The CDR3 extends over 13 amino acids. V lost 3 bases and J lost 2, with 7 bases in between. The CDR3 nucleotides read TGTGCCAGCAGTTTTACAGGACAAGAGACCCAGTACTTC. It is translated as CASSFTGQETQYF.

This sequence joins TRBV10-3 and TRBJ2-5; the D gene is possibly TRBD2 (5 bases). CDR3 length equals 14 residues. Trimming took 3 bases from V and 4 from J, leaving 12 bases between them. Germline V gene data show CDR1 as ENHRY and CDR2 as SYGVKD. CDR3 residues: CAISEWLAGETQYF. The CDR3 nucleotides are TGTGCCATCAGTGAATGGCTAGCTGGAGAGACCCAGTACTTC.

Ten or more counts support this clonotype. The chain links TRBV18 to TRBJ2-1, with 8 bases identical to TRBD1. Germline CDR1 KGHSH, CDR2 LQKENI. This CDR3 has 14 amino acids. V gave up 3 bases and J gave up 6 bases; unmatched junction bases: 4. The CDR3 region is CASSPRTGRNEQFF. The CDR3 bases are TGTGCCAGCTCACCCCGGACAGGGCGCAATGAGCAGTTCTTC. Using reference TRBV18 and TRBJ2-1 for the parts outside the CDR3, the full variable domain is NAGVMQNPRHLVRRRGQEARLRCSPMKGHSHVYWYRQLPEEGLKFMVYLQKENIIDESGMPKERFSAEFPKEGPSILRIQQVVRGDSAAYFCASSPRTGRNEQFFGPGTRLTVL.

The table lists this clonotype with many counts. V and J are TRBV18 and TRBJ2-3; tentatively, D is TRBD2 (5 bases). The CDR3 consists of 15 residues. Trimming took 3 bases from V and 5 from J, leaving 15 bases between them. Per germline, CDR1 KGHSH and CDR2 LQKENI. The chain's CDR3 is CASSPPRAEGDTQYF. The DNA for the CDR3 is TGTGCCAGCTCACCTCCGCGGGCCGAGGGAGATACGCAGTATTTT.

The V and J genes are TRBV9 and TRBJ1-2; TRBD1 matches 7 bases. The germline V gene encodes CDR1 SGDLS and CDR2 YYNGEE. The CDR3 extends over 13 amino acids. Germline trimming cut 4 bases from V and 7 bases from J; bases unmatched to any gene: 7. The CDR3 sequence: CASSPTGTFGYTF. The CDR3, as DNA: TGTGCCAGCAGCCCGACAGGGACCTTTGGCTACACCTTC.

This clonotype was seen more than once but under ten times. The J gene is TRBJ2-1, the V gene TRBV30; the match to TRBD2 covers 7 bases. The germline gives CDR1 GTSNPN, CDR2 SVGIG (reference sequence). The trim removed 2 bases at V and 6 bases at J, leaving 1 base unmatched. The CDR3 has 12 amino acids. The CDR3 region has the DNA TGTGCCTGGAGTCGGGGGGTCAATGAGCAGTTCTTC. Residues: CAWSRGVNEQFF. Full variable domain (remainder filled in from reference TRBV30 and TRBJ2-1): SQTIHQWPATLVQPVGSPLSLECTVEGTSNPNLYWYRQAAGRGLQLLFYSVGIGQISSEVPQNLSASRPQDRQFILSSKKLLLSDSGFYLCAWSRGVNEQFFGPGTRLTVL.